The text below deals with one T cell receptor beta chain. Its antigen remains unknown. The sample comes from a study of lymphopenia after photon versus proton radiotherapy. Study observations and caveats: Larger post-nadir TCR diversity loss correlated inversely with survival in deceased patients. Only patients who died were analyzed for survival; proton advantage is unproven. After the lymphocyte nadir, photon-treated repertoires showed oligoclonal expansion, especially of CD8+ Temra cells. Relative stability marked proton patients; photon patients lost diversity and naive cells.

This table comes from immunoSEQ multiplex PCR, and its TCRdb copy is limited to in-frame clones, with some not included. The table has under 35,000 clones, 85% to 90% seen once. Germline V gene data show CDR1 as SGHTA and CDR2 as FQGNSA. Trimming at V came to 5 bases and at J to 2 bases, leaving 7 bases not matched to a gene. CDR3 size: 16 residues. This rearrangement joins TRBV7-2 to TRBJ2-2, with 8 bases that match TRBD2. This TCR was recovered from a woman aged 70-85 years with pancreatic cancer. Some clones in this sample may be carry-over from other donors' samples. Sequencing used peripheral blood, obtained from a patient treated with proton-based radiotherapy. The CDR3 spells CASSPTRGGNTGELFF. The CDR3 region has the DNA TGTGCCAGCAGCCCTACCCGGGGGGGTAACACCGGGGAGCTGTTTTTT.